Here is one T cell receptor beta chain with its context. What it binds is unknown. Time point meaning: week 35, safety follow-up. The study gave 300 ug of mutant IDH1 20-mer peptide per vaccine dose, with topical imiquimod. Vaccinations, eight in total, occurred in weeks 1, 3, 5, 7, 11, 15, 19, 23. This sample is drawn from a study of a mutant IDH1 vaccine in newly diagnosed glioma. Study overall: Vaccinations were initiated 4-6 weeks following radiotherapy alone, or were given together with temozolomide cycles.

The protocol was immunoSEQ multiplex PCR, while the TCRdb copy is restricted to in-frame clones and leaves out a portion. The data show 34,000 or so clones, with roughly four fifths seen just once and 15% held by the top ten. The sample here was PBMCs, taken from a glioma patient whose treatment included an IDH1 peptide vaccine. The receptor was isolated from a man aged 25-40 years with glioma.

In DNA, the CDR3 is TGTGCCAGCAGTTACAGAGCCCGGGCCCAGCCCCAGCATTTT. This sequence encodes CASSYRARAQPQHF. The chain recombines TRBV6-5 with TRBJ1-5; D is ambiguous. The CDR3 loop spans 14 amino acids. V was pared by 2 bases and J by 7 bases, with 12 bases between. Germline V lookup: CDR1 MNHEY, CDR2 SVGAGI.